The clone carrying this TCR beta chain showed up just once. This sample was included in a study of brain T cells in children with intractable seizures. Libraries were prepared by immunoSEQ multiplex PCR; TCRdb keeps only in-frame clonotypes and omits some of them. Here the sample spans 62,000 or so clones, roughly 95% being singletons. J lost 0 bases, V lost 3 bases, and 6 bases had no gene match. Germline V gene lookup returns CDR1 KGHSH and CDR2 LQKENI. The CDR3 totals 17 residues. Only cases whose brain tissue showed the highest T cell transcript signatures were sequenced. The source is a boy in the first two years of life with focal cortical dysplasia and intractable seizures. The gene calls are TRBV18 and TRBJ2-3, with 10 bases fitting TRBD2. The sample was peripheral blood, taken at surgery. The CDR3 DNA follows: TGTGCCAGCTCACCCATAGAGCGGGAGGGCAGCACAGATACGCAGTATTTT. Its protein product is CASSPIEREGSTDTQYF.